Reported below is one TCR beta chain. This clonotype was seen a few times. There is no known antigen for this receptor. Base qualities are not provided; no much larger clone lies one nucleotide away. Looking up the germline V gene (reference sequence) yields CDR1 MNHEY and CDR2 SMNVEV. Inclusive of the bounding cysteine and phenylalanine, the CDR3 is 13 residues long. The read is trimmed to its CDR3 DNA, 39 bases read in frame from base 1. The V and J ends are trimmed by 5 bases and 5 bases, leaving 12 bases between them. This sample stems from a study of blood T cells in healthy people across ages (dated by TCRdb to the mid-2010s). Study-level background: In model experiments, roughly one uniquely barcoded TCR beta cDNA molecule per two T cells was captured by template switching. The donors were split into four age groups: young (average 16 years), middle-aged (roughly 39), aged (over 55) and long-lived (82). To avoid experimental bias, donors of different ages were distributed randomly across sequencing lanes. For two donors (one aged 18 to 30 and one aged 80 or older), the study analyzed two additional independent replicas of 1 million unique cDNA reads from the same blood draw. Age-related changes in TCR beta repertoire diversity were measured in the study by deep sequencing normalized with unique cDNA molecular identifiers. Beyond this particular receptor, the publication reports: Since profiling was done on bulk unsorted PBMCs, naive and antigen-experienced compartments could not be conclusively compared. Compared with the aged group, the long-lived group had more naive CD4+ T cells, fewer expanded clones and increased TCR diversity, a pattern suggesting age selection. The percentage of naive T cells measured by flow cytometry correlated strongly with observed TCR beta diversity. Because the CMV infection status of the donors was unknown, age-related changes in expanded clonotypes may potentially have been confounded. Observed TCR beta diversity per million T cells fell roughly linearly with age, and a significant reduction was already apparent by age around 40. Estimates of total diversity based on one million sequenced T cells were regarded as lower bounds and as underestimates.

Libraries were built with 5' RACE. Sequenced on an Illumina HiSeq 2500. A second roughly 7 to 12 cycle PCR used a sample-barcoded 5' primer and a J-beta primer mix. A unique molecular identifier was introduced onto each TCR beta cDNA molecule by a template-switch 5' adaptor carrying 12 random nucleotides. At least 2.5 million CDR3-containing paired-end reads were obtained from each sample. All of the RNA was converted into first-strand cDNA using the Mint cDNA synthesis kit, with a TRBC-specific oligonucleotide serving as the primer. All cDNA was treated with uracil-DNA glycosylase and then went through a first 18-cycle PCR with the universal primers M1SS and BC2_uni_R. Processing in the source paper ran as follows. For normalization, 1 million high-quality reads, each with a distinct molecular identifier, were randomly selected from each sample. Instead of being binned into consensus sequences, reads with shared molecular identifiers were discarded. CDR3 identification, clonotype clustering and error correction used MiTCR with a Q25 quality threshold and the strictest error-elimination algorithm. A nonparametric unseen species model with Euler transformation was used to estimate lower-bound total TCR beta diversity. In-frame beta chains were kept once TCRdb had trimmed the public reads at Q25 with fastp and called clones with MiXCR. CDR3 protein sequences are deduplicated, and each keeps its most common genes and DNA. What appears here as the V and J calls and clone size reflects TCRdb's work, not the paper's. Present in this sample are 980,000 or so distinct CDR3 sequences, 48% of which were seen just once. The ten most abundant clones make up roughly 13% of the sample.

The 39 donors, aged about 6 to 100 years, were systemically healthy Caucasian individuals from Russia. Each donor gave 8 to 10 milliliters of peripheral blood, collected into EDTA-treated Vacutainer tubes. Ficoll-Paque density-gradient centrifugation was used to isolate PBMCs, with at least 7 million per sample. Trizol reagent was used to extract total RNA from the PBMCs, yielding at least 6 micrograms per sample. Naive CD45RAhigh/CD27high T cell percentages were measured by flow cytometry on a PBMC aliquot from every donor. The chain is made from TRBV27 and TRBJ1-2, with the D gene not clear enough to name. This clonotype was sampled from a man aged 30 to 45 in good health. The material sequenced was blood. The CDR3 is CASSHLDEYGYTF. The nucleotide sequence is TGTGCCAGCAGTCATCTGGACGAATATGGCTACACCTTC.